The clone carrying this T cell receptor (beta chain) was observed a handful of times. Its antigen remains unknown. The data belong to a study of T cells in Graves' hyperthyroidism and ophthalmopathy. Study results and limitations: Separation of ophthalmopathy from stable hyperthyroidism was achieved by a 13 V-J model.

The study defined stable Graves' hyperthyroidism as no ophthalmopathy progression within 18 months. Clinicians diagnosed patients from clinical symptoms, serum thyroxine and TRAb, thyroid ultrasound and orbital computed tomography. The CDR3 regions of TCR beta were amplified from RNA transcripts. Carried out on the TCR CDR3, a first-round RT-PCR used the HTBI primer set. TCRdb reprocessed the multiplex PCR reads via MiXCR and lists one record per CDR3 protein. The repertoire consists of approximately 740,000 distinct CDR3 sequences, with 13% to 15% occurring once and the leading ten covering roughly 10%. Germline CDR1 and CDR2: KGHSH and LQKENI. The CDR3 has 13 residues. Trimming took 3 bases from V and 5 from J; bases not matched to a gene: 4.

The sequenced material came from blood. The V gene is TRBV18, the J gene TRBJ2-7; 7 positions agree with TRBD1. The TCR originated in a woman between 18 and 29 years old with Graves' hyperthyroidism. The DNA for the CDR3 is TGTGCCAGCTCACCGGGACAGATCAACGAGCAGTACTTC. It translates to CASSPGQINEQYF.